This record concerns one T cell receptor (beta chain) sequence. Its antigen is currently unknown. Profiling relied on immunoSEQ multiplex PCR, and the TCRdb table lists in-frame clones only, not all of them. The table has around 2.5 million clones, 93% seen once. This record comes from a study of shared clonotypes between healthy human individuals. Study-wide points: Genetic and exposure-history diversity was limited by the few donors.

Healthy HIV-negative adults without recent acute infections or vaccinations served as donors. CDR3 length equals 14 residues. Germline V lookup: CDR1 SGHKS, CDR2 YYEKEE (reference sequence). Trimming pared 1 base from V and 5 bases from J, leaving 12 bases between. This sequence was found in a man aged 18 to 30 in good health. Some clones in this sample may be carry-over from other donors' samples. The chain has TRBV5-5 and TRBJ1-2, with TRBD1 as a possible D gene (6 bases). The material sequenced was naive CD4+ T cells from PBMCs. The subset was: CD45RA+ positively selected. CDR3 in amino acids: CASSLLSGDYGYTF. The CDR3 region has the DNA TGTGCCAGCAGCTTGTTGTCAGGGGATTATGGCTACACCTTC.